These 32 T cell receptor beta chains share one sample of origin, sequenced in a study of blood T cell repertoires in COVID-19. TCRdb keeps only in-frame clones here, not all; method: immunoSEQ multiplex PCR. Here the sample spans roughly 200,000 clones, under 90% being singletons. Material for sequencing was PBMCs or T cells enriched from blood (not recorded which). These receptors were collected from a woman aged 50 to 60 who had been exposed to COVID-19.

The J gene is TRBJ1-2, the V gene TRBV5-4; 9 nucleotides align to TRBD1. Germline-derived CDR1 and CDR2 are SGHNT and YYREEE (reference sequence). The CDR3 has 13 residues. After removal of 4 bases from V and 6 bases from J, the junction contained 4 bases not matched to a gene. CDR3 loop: CASSPTGGNGYTF. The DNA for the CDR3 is TGTGCCAGCAGCCCCACAGGGGGCAATGGCTACACCTTC.

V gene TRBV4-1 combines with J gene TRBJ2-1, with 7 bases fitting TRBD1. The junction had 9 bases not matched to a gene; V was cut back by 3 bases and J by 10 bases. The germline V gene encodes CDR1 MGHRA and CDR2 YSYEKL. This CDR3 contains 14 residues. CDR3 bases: TGCGCCAGCAGCCAGTCCCGGGACAGTGTGGAGCAGTTCTTC. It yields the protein CASSQSRDSVEQFF.

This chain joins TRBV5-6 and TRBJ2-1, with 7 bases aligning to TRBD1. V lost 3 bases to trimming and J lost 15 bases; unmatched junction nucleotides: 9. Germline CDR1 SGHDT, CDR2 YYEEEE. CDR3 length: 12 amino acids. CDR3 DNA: TGTGCCAGCAGCTACTTACAGGGGTCGGCGTTCTTC. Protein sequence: CASSYLQGSAFF. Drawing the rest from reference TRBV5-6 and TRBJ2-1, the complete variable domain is DAGVTQSPTHLIKTRGQQVTLRCSPKSGHDTVSWYQQALGQGPQFIFQYYEEEERQRGNFPDRFSGHQFPNYSSELNVNALLLGDSALYLCASSYLQGSAFFGPGTRLTVL.

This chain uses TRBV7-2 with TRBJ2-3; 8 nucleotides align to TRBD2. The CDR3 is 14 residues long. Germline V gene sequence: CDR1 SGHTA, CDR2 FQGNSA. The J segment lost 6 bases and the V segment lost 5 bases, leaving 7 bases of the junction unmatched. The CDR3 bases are TGTGCCAGCAGCCCAGCTAGCGGGTACGATACGCAGTATTTT. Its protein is CASSPASGYDTQYF.

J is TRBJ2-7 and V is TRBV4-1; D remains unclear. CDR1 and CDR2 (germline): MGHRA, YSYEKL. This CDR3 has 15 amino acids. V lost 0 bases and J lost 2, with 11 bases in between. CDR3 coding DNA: TGCGCCAGCAGCCAAGAATACAGTGTCCCCTACGAGCAGTACTTC. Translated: CASSQEYSVPYEQYF.

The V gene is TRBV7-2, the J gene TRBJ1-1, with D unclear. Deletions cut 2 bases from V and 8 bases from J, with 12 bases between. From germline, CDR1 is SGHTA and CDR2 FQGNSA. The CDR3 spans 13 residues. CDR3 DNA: TGTGCCAGCAGCTTAAGTGGAGGTCTGGAAGCTTTCTTT. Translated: CASSLSGGLEAFF. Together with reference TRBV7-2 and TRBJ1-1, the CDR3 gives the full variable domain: GAGVSQSPSNKVTEKGKDVELRCDPISGHTALYWYRQSLGQGLEFLIYFQGNSAPDKSGLPSDRFSAERTGGSVSTLTIQRTQQEDSAVYLCASSLSGGLEAFFGQGTRLTVV.

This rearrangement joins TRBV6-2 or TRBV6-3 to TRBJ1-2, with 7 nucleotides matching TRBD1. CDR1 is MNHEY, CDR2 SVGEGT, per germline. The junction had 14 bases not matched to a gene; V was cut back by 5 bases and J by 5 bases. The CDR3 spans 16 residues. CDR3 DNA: TGTGCCAGCAGTCCCCATCCCCGGCAGGGGGTATATGGCTACACCTTC. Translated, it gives CASSPHPRQGVYGYTF.

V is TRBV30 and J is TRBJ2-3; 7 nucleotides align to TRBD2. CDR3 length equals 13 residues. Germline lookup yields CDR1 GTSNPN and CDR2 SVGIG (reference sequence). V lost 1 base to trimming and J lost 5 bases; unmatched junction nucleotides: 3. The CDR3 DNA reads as TGTGCCTGGAGTGGGGGGGGTGGAGATACGCAGTATTTT. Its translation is CAWSGGGGDTQYF.

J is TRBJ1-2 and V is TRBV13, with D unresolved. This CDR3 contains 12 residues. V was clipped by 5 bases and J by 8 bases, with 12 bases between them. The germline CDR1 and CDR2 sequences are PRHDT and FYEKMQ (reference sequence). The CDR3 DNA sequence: TGTGCCAGCAGCCGTACAACAGACGGCTACACCTTC. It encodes CASSRTTDGYTF.

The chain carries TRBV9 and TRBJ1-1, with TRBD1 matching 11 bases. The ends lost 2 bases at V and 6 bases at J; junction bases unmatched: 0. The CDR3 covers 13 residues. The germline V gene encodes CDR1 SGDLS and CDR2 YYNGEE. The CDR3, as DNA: TGTGCCAGCAGCGTGGGACAGGGGGCTGAAGCTTTCTTT. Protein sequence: CASSVGQGAEAFF.

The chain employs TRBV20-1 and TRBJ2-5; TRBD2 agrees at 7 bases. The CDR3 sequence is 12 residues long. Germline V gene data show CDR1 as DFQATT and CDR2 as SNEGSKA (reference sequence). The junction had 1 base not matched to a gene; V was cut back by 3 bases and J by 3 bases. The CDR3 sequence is CSASGGEETQYF. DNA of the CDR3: TGCAGTGCTAGTGGGGGGGAAGAGACCCAGTACTTC.

In nucleotides, the CDR3 is TGTGCCTGGAGGCCCAGGGGGGACTACGAGCAGTACTTC. It specifies CAWRPRGDYEQYF. The V and J genes are TRBV30 and TRBJ2-7, with D tentatively TRBD1 (7 bases). The CDR3 runs 13 residues. The germline V gene has CDR1 GTSNPN and CDR2 SVGIG (reference sequence). Trimming removed 3 bases from V and 3 bases from J, with 12 bases in between.

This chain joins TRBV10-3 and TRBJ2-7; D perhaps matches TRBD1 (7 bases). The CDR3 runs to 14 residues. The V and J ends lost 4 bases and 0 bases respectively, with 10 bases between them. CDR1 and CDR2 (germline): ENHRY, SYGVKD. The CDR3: CAISAGGSSYEQYF. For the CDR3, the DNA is TGTGCCATCAGTGCAGGGGGGAGCTCCTACGAGCAGTACTTC.

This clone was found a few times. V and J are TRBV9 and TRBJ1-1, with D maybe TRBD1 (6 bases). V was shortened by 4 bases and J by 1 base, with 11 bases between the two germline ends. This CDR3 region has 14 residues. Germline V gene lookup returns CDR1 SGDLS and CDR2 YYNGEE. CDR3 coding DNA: TGTGCCAGCAGCCCCATGGGGGCGAACACTGAAGCTTTCTTT. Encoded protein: CASSPMGANTEAFF. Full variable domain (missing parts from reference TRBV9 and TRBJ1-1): DSGVTQTPKHLITATGQRVTLRCSPRSGDLSVYWYQQSLDQGLQFLIQYYNGEERAKGNILERFSAQQFPDLHSELNLSSLELGDSALYFCASSPMGANTEAFFGQGTRLTVV.

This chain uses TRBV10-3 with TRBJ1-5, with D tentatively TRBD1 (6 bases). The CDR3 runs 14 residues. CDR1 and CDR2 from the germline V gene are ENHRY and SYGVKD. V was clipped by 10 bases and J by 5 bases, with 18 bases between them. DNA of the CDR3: TGTGCCACTACACCCCAGGGGTCCGATCAGCCCCAGCATTTT. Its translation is CATTPQGSDQPQHF.

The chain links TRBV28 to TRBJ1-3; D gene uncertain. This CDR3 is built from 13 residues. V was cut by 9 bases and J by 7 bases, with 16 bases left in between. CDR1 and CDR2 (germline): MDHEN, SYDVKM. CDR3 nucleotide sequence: TGTGCCAGGGAGCTGGCGCCGGGTAACACCATATATTTT. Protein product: CARELAPGNTIYF.

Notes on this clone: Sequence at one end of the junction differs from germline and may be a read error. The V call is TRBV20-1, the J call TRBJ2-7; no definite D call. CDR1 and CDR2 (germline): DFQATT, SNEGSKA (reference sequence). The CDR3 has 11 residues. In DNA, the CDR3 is TGCAGTGCTAAAGCCGCGGATAGAGGTGTTTTC. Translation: CSAKAADRGVF.

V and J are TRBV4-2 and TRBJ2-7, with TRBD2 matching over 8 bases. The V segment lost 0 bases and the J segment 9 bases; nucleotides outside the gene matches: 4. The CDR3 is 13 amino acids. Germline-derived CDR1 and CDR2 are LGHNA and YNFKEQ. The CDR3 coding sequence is TGTGCCAGCAGCCAAGAAGGTCGGGAGGGGCAGTACTTC. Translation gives CASSQEGREGQYF.

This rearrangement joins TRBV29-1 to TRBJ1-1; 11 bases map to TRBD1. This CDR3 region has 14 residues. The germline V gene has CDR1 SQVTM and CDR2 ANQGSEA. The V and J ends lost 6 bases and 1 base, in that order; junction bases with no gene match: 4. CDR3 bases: TGCAGCGTGTGGGACAGGGGGTCGAACACTGAAGCTTTCTTT. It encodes CSVWDRGSNTEAFF.

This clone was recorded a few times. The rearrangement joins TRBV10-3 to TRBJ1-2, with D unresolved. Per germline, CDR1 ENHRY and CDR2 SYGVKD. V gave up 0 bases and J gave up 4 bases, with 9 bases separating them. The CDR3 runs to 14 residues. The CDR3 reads CAISESQESYGYTF. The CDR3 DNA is TGTGCCATCAGTGAGTCGCAGGAATCCTATGGCTACACCTTC.

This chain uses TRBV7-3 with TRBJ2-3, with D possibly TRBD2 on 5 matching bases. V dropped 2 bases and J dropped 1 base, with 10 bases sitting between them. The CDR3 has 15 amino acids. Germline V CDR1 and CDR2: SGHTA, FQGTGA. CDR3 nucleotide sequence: TGTGCCAGCAGCTTACTAGCTGCAGGCACAGATACGCAGTATTTT. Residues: CASSLLAAGTDTQYF. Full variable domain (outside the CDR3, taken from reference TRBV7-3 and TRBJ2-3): GAGVSQTPSNKVTEKGKYVELRCDPISGHTALYWYRQSLGQGPEFLIYFQGTGAADDSGLPNDRFFAVRPEGSVSTLKIQRTERGDSAVYLCASSLLAAGTDTQYFGPGTRLTVL.

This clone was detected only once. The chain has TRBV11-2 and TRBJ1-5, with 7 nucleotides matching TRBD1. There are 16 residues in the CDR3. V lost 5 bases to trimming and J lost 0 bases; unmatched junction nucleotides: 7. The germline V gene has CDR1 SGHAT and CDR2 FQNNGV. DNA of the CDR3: TGTGCCAGCAGCGGATTACAGGGGATTAGCAATCAGCCCCAGCATTTT. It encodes CASSGLQGISNQPQHF.

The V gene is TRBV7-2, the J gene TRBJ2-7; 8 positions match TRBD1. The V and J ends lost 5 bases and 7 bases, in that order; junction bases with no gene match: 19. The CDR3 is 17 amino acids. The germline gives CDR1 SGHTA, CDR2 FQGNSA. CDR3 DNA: TGTGCCAGCAGCCCCCGAATCCCCGGGACAGGAATGGGGGAGCAGTACTTC. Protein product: CASSPRIPGTGMGEQYF.

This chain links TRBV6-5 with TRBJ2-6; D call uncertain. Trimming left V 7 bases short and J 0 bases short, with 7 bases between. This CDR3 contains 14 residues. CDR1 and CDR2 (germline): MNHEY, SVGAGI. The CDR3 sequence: CASIFSSGANVLTF. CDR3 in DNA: TGTGCCAGCATTTTCAGCTCTGGGGCCAACGTCCTGACTTTC.

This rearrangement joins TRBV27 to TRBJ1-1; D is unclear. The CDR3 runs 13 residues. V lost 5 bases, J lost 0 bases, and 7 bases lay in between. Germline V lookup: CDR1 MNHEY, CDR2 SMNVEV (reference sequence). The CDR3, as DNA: TGTGCCAGCAGTCTTACAGTGAACACTGAAGCTTTCTTT. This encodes CASSLTVNTEAFF.

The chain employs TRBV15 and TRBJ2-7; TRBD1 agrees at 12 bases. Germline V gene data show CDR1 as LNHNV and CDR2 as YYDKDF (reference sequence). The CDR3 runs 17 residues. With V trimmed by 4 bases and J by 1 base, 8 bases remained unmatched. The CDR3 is CATSTRWDRGRSYEQYF. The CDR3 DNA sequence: TGTGCCACCAGCACCAGGTGGGACAGGGGGCGATCCTACGAGCAGTACTTC. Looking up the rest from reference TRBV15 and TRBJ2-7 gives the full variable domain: DAMVIQNPRYQVTQFGKPVTLSCSQTLNHNVMYWYQQKSSQAPKLLFHYYDKDFNNEADTPDNFQSRRPNTSFCFLDIRSPGLGDTAMYLCATSTRWDRGRSYEQYFGPGTRLTVT.

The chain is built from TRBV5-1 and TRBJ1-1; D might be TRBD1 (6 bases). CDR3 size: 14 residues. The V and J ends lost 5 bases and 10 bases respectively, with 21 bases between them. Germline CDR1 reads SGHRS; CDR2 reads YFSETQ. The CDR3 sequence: CASSDFGTTGLAFF. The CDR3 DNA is TGCGCCAGCAGTGATTTTGGGACCACAGGGTTAGCTTTCTTT.

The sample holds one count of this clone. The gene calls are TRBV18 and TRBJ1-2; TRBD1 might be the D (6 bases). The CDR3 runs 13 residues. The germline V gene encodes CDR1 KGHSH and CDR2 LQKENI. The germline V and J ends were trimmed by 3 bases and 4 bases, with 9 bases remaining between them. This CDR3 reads CASSPDRFYGYTF. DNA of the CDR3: TGTGCCAGCTCACCCGACAGGTTCTATGGCTACACCTTC.

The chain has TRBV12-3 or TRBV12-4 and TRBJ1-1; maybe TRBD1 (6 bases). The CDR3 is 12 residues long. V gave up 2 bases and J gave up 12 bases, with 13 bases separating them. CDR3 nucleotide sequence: TGTGCCAGCAGTTTACGACGGGACAAAACTTTCTTT. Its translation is CASSLRRDKTFF.

The CDR3 nucleotides are TGTGCCTGGAGCCGGGATAATAATTCACCCCTCCACTTT. Translating it yields CAWSRDNNSPLHF. The rearrangement uses TRBV30 and TRBJ1-6; D is uncertain. V lost 3 bases and J lost 5, with 8 bases in between. The germline V gene has CDR1 GTSNPN and CDR2 SVGIG (reference sequence). The CDR3 is 13 residues long.

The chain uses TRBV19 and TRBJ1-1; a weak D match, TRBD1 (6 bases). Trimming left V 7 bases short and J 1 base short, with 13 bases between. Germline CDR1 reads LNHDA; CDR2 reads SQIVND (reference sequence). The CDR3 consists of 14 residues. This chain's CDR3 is CASTPQGRNTEAFF. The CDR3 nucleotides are TGTGCCAGTACTCCACAGGGAAGGAACACTGAAGCTTTCTTT.

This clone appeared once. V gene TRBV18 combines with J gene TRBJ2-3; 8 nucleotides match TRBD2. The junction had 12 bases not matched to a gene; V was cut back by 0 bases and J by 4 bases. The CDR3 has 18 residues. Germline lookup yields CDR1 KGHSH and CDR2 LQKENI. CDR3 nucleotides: TGTGCCAGCTCACCACCGTTAAAACGGGGGGGCGGGTCAGATACGCAGTATTTT. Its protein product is CASSPPLKRGGGSDTQYF.